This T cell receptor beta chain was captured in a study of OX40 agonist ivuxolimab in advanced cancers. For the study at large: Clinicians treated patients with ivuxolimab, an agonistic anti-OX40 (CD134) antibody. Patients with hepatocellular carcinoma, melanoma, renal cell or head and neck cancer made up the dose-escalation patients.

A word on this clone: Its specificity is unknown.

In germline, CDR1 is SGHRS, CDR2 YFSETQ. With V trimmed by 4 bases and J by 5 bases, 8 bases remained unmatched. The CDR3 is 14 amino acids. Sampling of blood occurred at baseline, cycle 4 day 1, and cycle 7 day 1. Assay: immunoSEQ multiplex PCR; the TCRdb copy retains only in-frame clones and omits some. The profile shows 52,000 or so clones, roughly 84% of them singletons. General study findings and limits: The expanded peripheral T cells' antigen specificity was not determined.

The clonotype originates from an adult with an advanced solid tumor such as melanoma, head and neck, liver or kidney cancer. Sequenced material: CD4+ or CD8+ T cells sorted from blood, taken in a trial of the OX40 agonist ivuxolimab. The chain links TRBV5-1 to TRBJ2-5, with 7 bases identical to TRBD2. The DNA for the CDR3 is TGCGCCAGCAGCCCAAAGCGGGATCGGGAGACCCAGTACTTC. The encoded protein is CASSPKRDRETQYF.